This T cell receptor beta chain was retrieved from a study of blood T cell repertoires in COVID-19. Study-level information: COVID-19 samples collected from the United States, Italy and Spain covered acute and convalescent phases.

The ends were cut back, 7 bases at V and 2 bases at J, with 15 bases in the middle. The CDR3 sequence is 15 residues long. Germline lookup yields CDR1 MRHNA and CDR2 SNTAGT. Participant-given clinical history determined each cohort assignment. TCRdb keeps only in-frame clones here, not all; method: immunoSEQ multiplex PCR. This table holds 160,000 or so clones, around nine tenths found once. What was sequenced was PBMCs or T cells enriched from blood (not recorded which). This chain uses TRBV6-4 with TRBJ1-5, with TRBD1 as a possible D gene (5 bases). The TCR was taken from a woman in her fifties or sixties who had recovered from COVID-19. The CDR3 sequence: CASINGREGNQPQHF. The DNA of the CDR3 is TGTGCCAGCATAAATGGCAGGGAAGGCAATCAGCCCCAGCATTTT.